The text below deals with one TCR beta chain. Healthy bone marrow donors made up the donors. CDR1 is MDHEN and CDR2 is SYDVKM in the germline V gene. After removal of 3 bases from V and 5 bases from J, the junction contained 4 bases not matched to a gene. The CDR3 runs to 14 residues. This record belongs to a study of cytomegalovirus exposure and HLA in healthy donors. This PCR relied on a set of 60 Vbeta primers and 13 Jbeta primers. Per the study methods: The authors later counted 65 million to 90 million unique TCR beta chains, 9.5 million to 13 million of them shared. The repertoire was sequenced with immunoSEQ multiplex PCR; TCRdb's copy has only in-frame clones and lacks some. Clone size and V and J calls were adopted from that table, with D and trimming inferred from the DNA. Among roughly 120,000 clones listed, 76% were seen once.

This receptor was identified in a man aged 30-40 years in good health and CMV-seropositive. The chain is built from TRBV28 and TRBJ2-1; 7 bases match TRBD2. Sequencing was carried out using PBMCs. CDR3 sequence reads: CASSLGGDDNEQFF. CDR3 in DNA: TGTGCCAGCAGTTTGGGGGGGGATGACAATGAGCAGTTCTTC.